These T cell receptor beta chains were read from a single sample in a study of T-cell reconstitution after alpha-beta-depleted transplantation in children. MiXCR, applied by TCRdb to the PCR reads, yields one record per CDR3 protein. Here the sample spans around 700,000 distinct CDR3 sequences, about 12% being singletons. The material was PBMCs, obtained before TCRalphabeta/CD19-depleted stem cell transplant. These receptors were collected from a girl aged 2-10 years with congenital amegakaryocytic thrombocytopenia, due to receive a stem cell transplant. The CDR3 runs from the conserved cysteine through the conserved F or W. Each record gives: J gene, D gene, V gene, clone size, CDR3 DNA, CDR3 protein. A D gene is named only where the DNA matches it firmly. Size is omitted from some rows. Given values are once, few, many or a class for expanded clones.

J: TRBJ2-1; D: -; V: TRBV10-3; size: -; DNA: TGTGCCATCGGCGGGCGGAGCGACTCGGGAAATGAGCAGTTCTTC; CDR3: CAIGGRSDSGNEQFF
J: TRBJ2-5; D: TRBD1; V: TRBV5-1; size: -; DNA: TGCGCCAGCAGCAAACATCAGACAGGGCAAGAGACCCAGTACTTC; CDR3: CASSKHQTGQETQYF
J: TRBJ2-7; D: TRBD2; V: TRBV2; size: -; DNA: TGTGCCAGCAAAGGGCGACTAGCCAATAGCGGCGAGCAGTACTTC; CDR3: CASKGRLANSGEQYF
J: TRBJ2-5; D: -; V: TRBV27; size: many; DNA: TGTGCCAGCAGTTCCCCATGGTACTTC; CDR3: CASSSPWYF
J: TRBJ1-5; D: -; V: TRBV2; size: few; DNA: TGTGCCAGCAGTGAATTCGGCGGGCAGCCCCAGCATTTT; CDR3: CASSEFGGQPQHF
J: TRBJ1-1; D: -; V: TRBV6-1; size: many; DNA: TGTGCCAGCAACCCCCGTTCCTTGAACACTGAAGCTTTCTTT; CDR3: CASNPRSLNTEAFF
J: TRBJ1-3; D: -; V: TRBV6-1; size: once; DNA: TGTGCCAGCATGGCGGGACCTGGAAACACCATATATTTT; CDR3: CASMAGPGNTIYF
J: TRBJ2-1; D: TRBD2; V: TRBV7-3; size: many; DNA: TGTGCCAGCAGCCCGATAGCGGGGTCAGTGAATGAGCAGTTCTTC; CDR3: CASSPIAGSVNEQFF
J: TRBJ2-2; D: TRBD1; V: TRBV5-1; size: many; DNA: TGCGCCAGCAGCATGGGACAGGCGAACACCGGGGAGCTGTTTTTT; CDR3: CASSMGQANTGELFF
J: TRBJ2-3; D: -; V: TRBV7-9; size: few; DNA: TGTGCCAGCAGCTTCTTCCACACAGATACGCAGTATTTT; CDR3: CASSFFHTDTQYF
J: TRBJ2-3; D: TRBD2; V: TRBV20-1; size: many; DNA: TGCAGTGCTAGAGTCGCGGGAGTCACAGATACGCAGTATTTT; CDR3: CSARVAGVTDTQYF
J: TRBJ2-1; D: -; V: TRBV18; size: few; DNA: TGTGCCAGCTCACCGGTCGGTATATACAATGAGCAGTTCTTC; CDR3: CASSPVGIYNEQFF
J: TRBJ2-1; D: TRBD2; V: TRBV20-1; size: many; DNA: TGCAGTGGACGGGAGGGAGAAGTTCGGTACAATGAGCAGTTCTTC; CDR3: CSGREGEVRYNEQFF
J: TRBJ2-1; D: -; V: TRBV9; size: many; DNA: TGTGCCAGCAGCCCCCCCGGCGGATTTGCCTCCTACAATGAGCAGTTCTTC; CDR3: CASSPPGGFASYNEQFF
J: TRBJ2-1; D: -; V: TRBV4-1; size: few; DNA: TGCGCCAGCAGCCCCGGCAGGGGCTCTCTATACGAGCAGTTCTTC; CDR3: CASSPGRGSLYEQFF
J: TRBJ2-2; D: -; V: TRBV6-2/TRBV6-3; size: -; DNA: TGTGCCAGCAGTTATCTCGCCACCCGGGGGATCACCGGGGAGCTGTTTTTT; CDR3: CASSYLATRGITGELFF
J: TRBJ2-5; D: TRBD2; V: TRBV20-1; size: few; DNA: TGCAGTGCTAGCCGCCCGGGACTAGCGGGAGAGACCCAGTACTTC; CDR3: CSASRPGLAGETQYF
J: TRBJ2-3; D: -; V: TRBV20-1; size: many; DNA: TGCAGTGGTGAGGGGCAGACAGATACGCAGTATTTT; CDR3: CSGEGQTDTQYF
J: TRBJ2-2; D: TRBD1; V: TRBV5-1; size: many; DNA: TGCGCCAGCAGCCCCACACCGGGACAGGGAACGAACACCGGGGAGCTGTTTTTT; CDR3: CASSPTPGQGTNTGELFF
J: TRBJ2-1; D: TRBD2; V: TRBV7-9; size: few; DNA: TGTGCCAGCAGCTTACGGTTAGGGACTAGGTACAATGAGCAGTTCTTC; CDR3: CASSLRLGTRYNEQFF
J: TRBJ2-1; D: -; V: TRBV5-1; size: -; DNA: TGCGCCAGCAGCGTTATGGGGGTCAATGAGCAGTTCTTC; CDR3: CASSVMGVNEQFF
J: TRBJ2-2; D: TRBD1; V: TRBV6-2/TRBV6-3; size: -; DNA: TGTGCCAGCAGTTACCTCCAGGGGGCAAAAACCGGGGAGCTGTTTTTT; CDR3: CASSYLQGAKTGELFF
J: TRBJ2-7; D: TRBD2; V: TRBV12-3/TRBV12-4; size: many; DNA: TGTGCCAGCAGCCTGAGACTAGCGGGAGCCTACGAGCAGTACTTC; CDR3: CASSLRLAGAYEQYF
J: TRBJ2-3; D: TRBD1; V: TRBV5-1; size: many; DNA: TGCGCCAGCGGGACAGGGGTCACAGATACGCAGTATTTT; CDR3: CASGTGVTDTQYF
J: TRBJ2-7; D: TRBD1; V: TRBV7-6; size: -; DNA: TGTGCCAGCAGCCCGGGGACAGGGATAGCCTACGAGCAGTACTTC; CDR3: CASSPGTGIAYEQYF
J: TRBJ2-1; D: TRBD2; V: TRBV4-1; size: -; DNA: TGCGCCAGCAGCCTTCAAGGGGCGGGGGAGAGCTCCTACAATGAGCAGTCCTTC; CDR3: CASSLQGAGESSYNEQSF
J: TRBJ1-1; D: -; V: TRBV5-1; size: -; DNA: TGCGCCAGCAGCTTGGTTTCTAGTAATTCTGAAGCTTTCTTT; CDR3: CASSLVSSNSEAFF
J: TRBJ1-2; D: -; V: TRBV12-3/TRBV12-4; size: many; DNA: TGTGCCAGCAGTTCCACAGTTGTGGGTACTATCTATGGCTACACCTTC; CDR3: CASSSTVVGTIYGYTF
J: TRBJ2-7; D: -; V: TRBV20-1; size: many; DNA: TGCAGTGCTAGACTGACCGGACGGGCATCCTACGAGCAGTACTTC; CDR3: CSARLTGRASYEQYF
J: TRBJ2-5; D: TRBD1; V: TRBV5-6; size: few; DNA: TGTGCCAGCAGCTGGGGACAGCTAGAGACCCAGTACTTC; CDR3: CASSWGQLETQYF
J: TRBJ2-3; D: TRBD2; V: TRBV20-1; size: once; DNA: TGCTGTGCTAGGGATGGGACTAGCGGGAGGGGGCCAGATACGCAGTATTTT; CDR3: CCARDGTSGRGPDTQYF
J: TRBJ2-7; D: TRBD2; V: TRBV20-1; size: many; DNA: TGCAGTGCTAGAGTGCTAGCGGGGAGGACCTACGAGCAGTACTTC; CDR3: CSARVLAGRTYEQYF
J: TRBJ1-4; D: -; V: TRBV12-3/TRBV12-4; size: few; DNA: TGTGCCAGCAGTCAGATCCCAGGGGAAAAACTGTTTTTT; CDR3: CASSQIPGEKLFF
J: TRBJ2-7; D: TRBD1; V: TRBV20-1; size: many; DNA: TGCAGTGCTAGAGACGACAGGGTCCGCGCCTACGAGCAGTACTTC; CDR3: CSARDDRVRAYEQYF
J: TRBJ2-4; D: TRBD2; V: TRBV5-1; size: few; DNA: TGCGCCAGCAGCAAGTTCTGGACTAGCGGGAGTGTAGCCAAAAACATTCAGTACTTC; CDR3: CASSKFWTSGSVAKNIQYF
J: TRBJ1-5; D: TRBD1; V: TRBV4-2; size: many; DNA: TGTGCCAGCAGTCAACAACAGGGGCGCTATCAGCCCCAGCATTTT; CDR3: CASSQQQGRYQPQHF
J: TRBJ2-1; D: -; V: TRBV11-1; size: -; DNA: TGTGCCAGCAGCTTTATCGGGGGACAGTCCCGTTATAGCTCCTACAATGAGCAGTTCTTC; CDR3: CASSFIGGQSRYSSYNEQFF
J: TRBJ2-1; D: TRBD2; V: TRBV20-1; size: many; DNA: TGCAGTGCTAGACTAGCGGGGCCGAATGAGCAGTTCTTC; CDR3: CSARLAGPNEQFF
J: TRBJ2-3; D: TRBD2; V: TRBV20-1; size: few; DNA: TGCAGTGCTAGATCTGCGGGAGCTGGGCCAGATACGCAGTATTTT; CDR3: CSARSAGAGPDTQYF
J: TRBJ1-1; D: -; V: TRBV4-2; size: few; DNA: TGTGCCAGCAGCCAAGCGGGGACGGCCGTTCAGAGGTTGGACACTGAAGCTTTCTTT; CDR3: CASSQAGTAVQRLDTEAFF
J: TRBJ2-7; D: TRBD1; V: TRBV12-3/TRBV12-4; size: few; DNA: TGTGCCAGCAGCCCGACAGGGGGTGAAGGCTACGAGCAGTACTTC; CDR3: CASSPTGGEGYEQYF
J: TRBJ2-7; D: TRBD1; V: TRBV20-1; size: many; DNA: TGCAGTGCTAGAGCCGGACAGGGTTTTTCCTACGAGCAGTACTTC; CDR3: CSARAGQGFSYEQYF
J: TRBJ2-4; D: TRBD1; V: TRBV28; size: -; DNA: TGTGCCAGCAGGGAAGACAGGGGCTGGCACTTC; CDR3: CASREDRGWHF
J: TRBJ2-1; D: -; V: TRBV20-1; size: many; DNA: TGCAGTGCTCAACCGGGGCCAAACGTTTACGATGAGCAGTTCTTC; CDR3: CSAQPGPNVYDEQFF
J: TRBJ2-1; D: -; V: TRBV24-1; size: many; DNA: TGTGCCACCAGTGATCCGGAAGCGGGCAGTCGCAATGAGCAGTTCTTC; CDR3: CATSDPEAGSRNEQFF
J: TRBJ2-1; D: TRBD2; V: TRBV7-8; size: -; DNA: TGTGCCAGCAGCATCGGACTAGCGGGATTCGGGGAGCAGTTCTTC; CDR3: CASSIGLAGFGEQFF
J: TRBJ2-5; D: TRBD2; V: TRBV20-1; size: few; DNA: TGCAGTCTAACCGACCTAGCGGATGAGGCCCAGTACTTC; CDR3: CSLTDLADEAQYF
J: TRBJ2-1; D: TRBD1; V: TRBV20-1; size: few; DNA: TGCAGTGCCAGGACAGGGGCTTACAATGAGCAGTTCTTC; CDR3: CSARTGAYNEQFF
J: TRBJ2-6; D: -; V: TRBV12-3/TRBV12-4; size: few; DNA: TGTGCCAGCAGGCACAGCTCTGGGGCCAACGTCCTGACTTTC; CDR3: CASRHSSGANVLTF
J: TRBJ2-5; D: -; V: TRBV9; size: -; DNA: TGTGCCAGCAGCGTGATAGCGTCCCAGGAGACCCAGTACTTC; CDR3: CASSVIASQETQYF
J: TRBJ1-2; D: -; V: TRBV27; size: many; DNA: TGTGCCAGCAGTTTAGGAGGAGCCCTCTATGGCTACACCTTC; CDR3: CASSLGGALYGYTF
J: TRBJ2-4; D: -; V: TRBV20-1; size: -; DNA: TGCAGTGCTGGACCGGGTGGGGGAAACATTCAGTACTTC; CDR3: CSAGPGGGNIQYF
J: TRBJ2-7; D: -; V: TRBV7-2; size: many; DNA: TGTGCCAGCAGCTCAATGCCAAGCTCCTACGAGCAGTACTTC; CDR3: CASSSMPSSYEQYF
J: TRBJ2-3; D: -; V: TRBV5-1; size: many; DNA: TGCGCCAGCAGCCCAGACGATTCGACGGCGAAGGGCGCAGATACGCAGTATTTT; CDR3: CASSPDDSTAKGADTQYF
J: TRBJ2-3; D: TRBD1; V: TRBV11-2; size: many; DNA: TGTGCCAGCAGGTCCAATCGAGGGGGACAGGGGGCAGATACGCAGTATTTT; CDR3: CASRSNRGGQGADTQYF
J: TRBJ2-7; D: -; V: TRBV6-1; size: many; DNA: TGTGCCAGCAGTGAAAACACAGCCTACGAGCAGTACTTC; CDR3: CASSENTAYEQYF
J: TRBJ2-7; D: -; V: TRBV5-1; size: many; DNA: TGCGCCAGCAGCTTGTCGGTACCTAGCTCCTACGAGCAGTACTTC; CDR3: CASSLSVPSSYEQYF
J: TRBJ1-5; D: -; V: TRBV19; size: -; DNA: TGTGCCAGTAGTATGGGGACGGCCAATCAGCCCCAGCATTTT; CDR3: CASSMGTANQPQHF
J: TRBJ1-1; D: -; V: TRBV3-1; size: few; DNA: TGTGCCAGCAGCCAAGAGGTCTCTGAAGCTTTCTTT; CDR3: CASSQEVSEAFF
J: TRBJ2-6; D: -; V: TRBV5-1; size: -; DNA: TGCGCCAGCAGTGCCCCGAACTCTGGGGCCAACGTCCTGACTTTC; CDR3: CASSAPNSGANVLTF